Listed here are 26 T cell receptor beta chains from one sample, sequenced in a study of molecular identifiers for immune sequencing clone quantification. TCRdb used MiXCR to reprocess the PCR reads, holding one entry per CDR3 protein. The table shows about 65,000 distinct CDR3 sequences, with approximately 18% occurring only once. Sequenced material: naive CD8+ T cells from blood, with Jurkat cell RNA spiked in. As to subset: FACS-sorted CD8+CD4-CCR7+CD45RA+ naive T cells. Receptor source: a human donor in good health. Some libraries in this study had Jurkat cell RNA spiked in.

This clonotype was recorded at least ten times. J is TRBJ2-5 and V is TRBV24-1; TRBD1 aligns across 9 bases. The CDR3 spans 17 residues. V gave up 3 bases and J gave up 2 bases; unmatched junction bases: 9. Germline values: CDR1 KGHDR, CDR2 SFDVKD. CDR3 residues: CATSDTRDRAKQETQYF. The DNA of the CDR3 is TGTGCCACCAGTGATACCCGGGACAGGGCAAAACAAGAGACCCAGTACTTC.

This clonotype was seen once. This sequence may be a read error, since a much larger clone differs from it by one base. The chain carries TRBV11-2 and TRBJ1-1; no definite D call. The CDR3 has 16 amino acids. Germline V CDR1 and CDR2: SGHAT, FQNNGV. The germline V and J ends were trimmed by 4 bases and 0 bases, with 15 bases remaining between them. As DNA, the CDR3 is TGTGCCAGCAGCTATACGCCCCTGACGGTGAACACTGAAGCTTTCTTT. Amino acids: CASSYTPLTVNTEAFF.

This clonotype was picked up many times. This chain connects TRBV20-1 to TRBJ1-4, with TRBD1 matching 7 bases. Germline V lookup: CDR1 DFQATT, CDR2 SNEGSKA (reference sequence). CDR3 length equals 15 residues. The trim removed 6 bases at V and 0 bases at J, leaving 7 bases unmatched. CDR3: CSATGTVPTNEKLFF. CDR3 in DNA: TGCAGTGCAACCGGGACAGTCCCAACTAATGAAAAACTGTTTTTT.

This clonotype has ten or more counts. The V gene is TRBV27, the J gene TRBJ2-3, with D unclear. The CDR3 length is 13 residues. Deletions cut 5 bases from V and 10 bases from J, with 16 bases between. In germline, CDR1 is MNHEY, CDR2 SMNVEV (reference sequence). CDR3 sequence reads: CASSPLGSFAQYF. The DNA of the CDR3 is TGTGCCAGCAGTCCCCTAGGGTCGTTCGCGCAGTATTTT.

This clonotype was seen repeatedly, ten times or more. This chain uses TRBV2 with TRBJ2-7; 10 nucleotides match TRBD1. This CDR3 comprises 16 residues. V lost 2 bases and J lost 7; bases outside the gene matches: 11. Germline V gene data show CDR1 as SNHLY and CDR2 as FYNNEI. CDR3 in DNA: TGTGCCAGCAGTGAACTCGCCGGGACAGGGGCCCGGGAGCAGTACTTC. Protein: CASSELAGTGAREQYF.

This clonotype was picked up a small number of times. A much more abundant neighbour one base away suggests this may be a read error. This rearrangement joins TRBV2 to TRBJ2-3; 13 bases are shared with TRBD2. The CDR3 has 16 residues. Trimming at V came to 6 bases and at J to 2 bases, leaving 5 bases not matched to a gene. Looked up from germline, CDR1 is SNHLY and CDR2 is FYNNEI. The CDR3 bases are TGTGCCAGCAGAGGACTAGCGGGAGATCCCACAGATACGCAGTATTTT. Its protein product is CASRGLAGDPTDTQYF.

This clonotype appeared a few times. The V gene is TRBV5-4, the J gene TRBJ2-3, with D unresolved. This CDR3 comprises 15 residues. V was cut by 3 bases and J by 1 base, with 12 bases left in between. Germline-derived CDR1 and CDR2 are SGHNT and YYREEE (reference sequence). CDR3: CASSYGQWGTDTQYF. The DNA of the CDR3 is TGTGCCAGCAGCTACGGGCAGTGGGGCACAGATACGCAGTATTTT. Filled out from reference TRBV5-4 and TRBJ2-3, the complete variable domain reads ETGVTQSPTHLIKTRGQQVTLRCSSQSGHNTVSWYQQALGQGPQFIFQYYREEENGRGNFPPRFSGLQFPNYSSELNVNALELDDSALYLCASSYGQWGTDTQYFGPGTRLTVL.

This clonotype was seen ten or more times. The chain couples TRBV6-2 or TRBV6-3 to TRBJ2-4, with 10 nucleotides matching TRBD2. This CDR3 has 18 amino acids. With V trimmed by 2 bases and J by 0 bases, 7 bases remained unmatched. The germline CDR1 and CDR2 sequences are MNHEY and SVGEGT. In DNA, the CDR3 is TGTGCCAGCAGTTACCCTACTAGCGGGGACTTAGCCAAAAACATTCAGTACTTC. Translating it yields CASSYPTSGDLAKNIQYF.

This clonotype occurred a few times. The V and J genes are TRBV21-1 and TRBJ2-5. TRBV21-1 is a pseudogene. CDR3 length: 17 residues. CDR3 residues: CASSKVGVIQPQETQYF. In DNA form, the CDR3 reads TGTGCCAGCAGCAAAGTTGGTGTTATCCAGCCCCAAGAGACCCAGTACTTC.

This clonotype was counted a few times. The chain recombines TRBV2 with TRBJ2-1; D gene uncertain. Germline V gives CDR1 SNHLY, CDR2 FYNNEI. This CDR3 comprises 13 residues. V dropped 0 bases and J dropped 8 bases, with 8 bases sitting between them. For the CDR3, the DNA is TGTGCCAGCAGTGAAGCGCCCACGGATGAGCAGTTCTTC. This translates into CASSEAPTDEQFF.

This clonotype has only a few counts. The chain has TRBV11-2 and TRBJ2-2, with TRBD2 identical over 8 bases. Losses at the gene ends were 3 bases for V and 11 bases for J; bases not matched to a gene: 8. CDR3 length: 14 amino acids. From germline, CDR1 is SGHAT and CDR2 FQNNGV. CDR3 in amino acids: CASSLGAGGTELFF. CDR3 nucleotides: TGTGCCAGCAGCTTGGGCGCGGGAGGCACTGAGCTGTTTTTT.

This clonotype has ten or more counts. V and J are TRBV4-1 and TRBJ2-2; unclear D gene. The CDR3 extends over 15 amino acids. Germline V CDR1 and CDR2: MGHRA, YSYEKL. The ends were cut back, 4 bases at V and 4 bases at J, with 13 bases in the middle. In nucleotides, the CDR3 is TGCGCCAGCAGCCCAAGATTGTTGGTCACCGGGGAGCTGTTTTTT. Protein sequence: CASSPRLLVTGELFF.

The chain has TRBV4-1 and TRBJ1-1; 7 nucleotides align to TRBD1. This CDR3 spans 15 amino acids. In germline, CDR1 is MGHRA, CDR2 YSYEKL. V shed 4 bases and J 3 bases; nucleotides not matched to a gene: 8. The DNA for the CDR3 is TGCGCCAGCAGCCCGAGGACAGGTGCCTACACTGAAGCTTTCTTT. The encoded protein is CASSPRTGAYTEAFF.

This chain uses TRBV19 with TRBJ1-5; D call uncertain. This CDR3 has 14 amino acids. From germline, CDR1 is LNHDA and CDR2 SQIVND (reference sequence). V was trimmed by 5 bases and J by 0 bases, leaving 8 bases between them. The CDR3, as DNA: TGTGCCAGTAGTCCCCTAGGTAGCAATCAGCCCCAGCATTTT. It is translated as CASSPLGSNQPQHF.

This clonotype has at least ten counts. The chain joins TRBV29-1 to TRBJ2-3; D gene uncertain. V lost 1 base to trimming and J lost 1 base, with 3 bases between them. The CDR3 covers 12 residues. Germline loops: CDR1 SQVTM, CDR2 ANQGSEA. The CDR3 spells CSVEGRTDTQYF. DNA for the CDR3: TGCAGCGTTGAAGGACGCACAGATACGCAGTATTTT.

There are many counts of this clonotype. The V call is TRBV13, the J call TRBJ2-1, with D unresolved. Germline assignment: CDR1 PRHDT and CDR2 FYEKMQ (reference sequence). V was shortened by 1 base and J by 7 bases, with 11 bases between the two germline ends. The CDR3 has 14 amino acids. CDR3: CASSLESSFNEQFF. Here the CDR3 DNA reads TGTGCCAGCAGCTTAGAGTCTAGTTTTAATGAGCAGTTCTTC.

This clonotype was detected many times. The CDR3 protein is CASGSAGTTDTQYF. The CDR3 coding sequence is TGTGCCAGCGGATCGGCGGGGACCACAGATACGCAGTATTTT. This chain connects TRBV2 to TRBJ2-3; maybe TRBD2 (6 bases). This CDR3 comprises 14 residues. V was pared by 8 bases and J by 2 bases, with 14 bases between. Per the germline V gene, CDR1 is SNHLY and CDR2 is FYNNEI.

As regards this clonotype: At one of its ends the junction is not consistent with the germline gene, which may arise from a read error. J is TRBJ2-1 and V is TRBV6-5; 8 nucleotides align to TRBD1. The CDR3 extends over 13 amino acids. The V gene's germline CDR1 is MNHEY and CDR2 SVGAGI. This CDR3 is CASSYNRGNGQFF. The CDR3 coding sequence is TGTGCCAGCAGTTACAACAGGGGGAATGGGCAGTTCTTC.

The chain has TRBV13 and TRBJ1-1; 10 bases map to TRBD1. The CDR3 contains 15 residues. After removal of 5 bases from V and 8 bases from J, the junction contained 11 bases not matched to a gene. Germline V gene sequence: CDR1 PRHDT, CDR2 FYEKMQ (reference sequence). CDR3 sequence (DNA): TGTGCCAGCAGCCAACCCGGGACAGGGGAGGAGGAAGCTTTCTTT. Amino acids: CASSQPGTGEEEAFF.

Of note for this clonotype: Since a much larger clone is just one base distant, this may be a read error. The chain links TRBV5-4 to TRBJ2-1; no definite D call. This CDR3 region has 14 residues. CDR1 and CDR2 from the germline V gene are SGHNT and YYREEE (reference sequence). The CDR3 DNA sequence: TGTACCAGCAGCCCGTCCTTTGGTAACAATGAGCAGTTCTTC. Encoded protein: CTSSPSFGNNEQFF.

This clonotype was counted at least ten times. The chain carries TRBV12-5 and TRBJ2-5; 9 positions match TRBD2. The junction had 13 bases not matched to a gene; V was cut back by 3 bases and J by 5 bases. The germline CDR1 and CDR2 sequences are LGHNT and FRNRAP. The CDR3 is 17 residues long. The CDR3 bases are TGTGCTAGTGGTTTCTTCCCGATAGCGGGAGTGGGGGAGACCCAGTACTTC. This sequence encodes CASGFFPIAGVGETQYF.

This clonotype was counted many times. J is TRBJ2-1 and V is TRBV4-3; D not certain. The CDR3 has 12 residues. Germline lookup yields CDR1 LGHNA and CDR2 YSLEER. Trimming took 1 base from V and 6 from J, leaving 4 bases between them. The CDR3, as DNA: TGCGCCAGCAGCCAAGGTTTCAATGAGCAGTTCTTC. This sequence encodes CASSQGFNEQFF.

This clonotype was recorded many times. V usage is TRBV6-4 and J usage is TRBJ1-1, with D tentatively TRBD1 (6 bases). V was pared by 5 bases and J by 1 base, with 11 bases between. From germline, CDR1 is MRHNA and CDR2 SNTAGT. CDR3 size: 14 residues. CDR3: CASSLTGQNTEAFF. The CDR3 nucleotides are TGTGCCAGCAGTTTGACAGGCCAGAACACTGAAGCTTTCTTT.

The gene calls are TRBV7-6 and TRBJ2-7; 14 bases map to TRBD2. This CDR3 contains 17 residues. V was pared by 4 bases and J by 6 bases, with 11 bases of the junction left unmatched. CDR1 is SGHVS, CDR2 FNYEAQ, per germline. CDR3 bases: TGTGCCAGCAGCTCACCAGGGACTAGCGGGAGATTGGGCGAGCAGTACTTC. This gives the protein CASSSPGTSGRLGEQYF. The whole variable domain, filled in from reference TRBV7-6 and TRBJ2-7, reads GAGVSQSPRYKVTKRGQDVALRCDPISGHVSLYWYRQALGQGPEFLTYFNYEAQQDKSGLPNDRFSAERPEGSISTLTIQRTEQRDSAMYRCASSSPGTSGRLGEQYFGPGTRLTVT.

A word on this clonotype: One junction end disagrees with the germline gene, perhaps due to a read error. This chain joins TRBV20-1 and TRBJ1-5, with D uncertain. Germline CDR1 DFQATT, CDR2 SNEGSKA (reference sequence). The CDR3 covers 12 residues. CDR3 coding DNA: TGCGGTGCTAGTAGTAGCCCTCTCCCCCAGCATTTT. This gives the protein CGASSSPLPQHF.

This clonotype was seen many times. This chain connects TRBV14 to TRBJ2-7, with 13 bases aligning to TRBD2. Germline V gene data show CDR1 as SGHDN and CDR2 as FVKESK. V was clipped by 6 bases and J by 3 bases; unmatched bases: 2. The CDR3 contains 14 residues. The CDR3 is CASSWTSGSYEQYF. The CDR3 nucleotides are TGTGCCAGCAGTTGGACTAGCGGGAGCTACGAGCAGTACTTC.